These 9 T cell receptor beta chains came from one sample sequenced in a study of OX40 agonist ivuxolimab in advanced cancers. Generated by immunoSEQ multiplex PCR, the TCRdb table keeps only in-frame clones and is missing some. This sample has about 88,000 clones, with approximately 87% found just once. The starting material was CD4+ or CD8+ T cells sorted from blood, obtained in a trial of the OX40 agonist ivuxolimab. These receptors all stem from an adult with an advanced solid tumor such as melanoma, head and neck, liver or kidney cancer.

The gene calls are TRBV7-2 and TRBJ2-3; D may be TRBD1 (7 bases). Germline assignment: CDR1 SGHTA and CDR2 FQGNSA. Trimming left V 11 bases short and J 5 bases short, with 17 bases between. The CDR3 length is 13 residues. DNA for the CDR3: TGTGCCCCGACGGAGGGGGCGGAAGATACGCAGTATTTT. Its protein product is CAPTEGAEDTQYF.

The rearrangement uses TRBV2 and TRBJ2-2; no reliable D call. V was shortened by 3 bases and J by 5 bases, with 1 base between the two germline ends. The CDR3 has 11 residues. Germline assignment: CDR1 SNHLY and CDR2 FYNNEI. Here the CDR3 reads CASSDTGELFF. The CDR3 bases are TGTGCCAGCAGTGATACCGGGGAGCTGTTTTTT.

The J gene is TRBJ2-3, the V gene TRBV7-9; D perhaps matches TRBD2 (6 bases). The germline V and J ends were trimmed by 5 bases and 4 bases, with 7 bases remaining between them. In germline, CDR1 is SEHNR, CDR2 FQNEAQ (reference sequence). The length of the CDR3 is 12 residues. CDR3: CASSGGADTQYF. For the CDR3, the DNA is TGTGCCAGCAGCGGAGGGGCAGATACGCAGTATTTT.

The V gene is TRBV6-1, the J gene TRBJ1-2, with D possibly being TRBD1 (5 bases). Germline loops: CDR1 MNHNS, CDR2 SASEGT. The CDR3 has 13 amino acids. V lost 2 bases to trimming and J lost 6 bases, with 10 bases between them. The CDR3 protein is CASSELGVDGYTF. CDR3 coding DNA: TGTGCCAGCAGTGAATTAGGGGTAGATGGCTACACCTTC.

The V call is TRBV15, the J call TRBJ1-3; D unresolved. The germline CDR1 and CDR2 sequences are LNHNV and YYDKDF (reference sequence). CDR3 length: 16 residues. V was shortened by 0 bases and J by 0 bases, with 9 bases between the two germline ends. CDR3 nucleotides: TGTGCCACCAGCAGAGATCGGGCAGCCTCTGGAAACACCATATATTTT. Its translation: CATSRDRAASGNTIYF. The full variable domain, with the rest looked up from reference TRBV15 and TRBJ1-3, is DAMVIQNPRYQVTQFGKPVTLSCSQTLNHNVMYWYQQKSSQAPKLLFHYYDKDFNNEADTPDNFQSRRPNTSFCFLDIRSPGLGDTAMYLCATSRDRAASGNTIYFGEGSWLTVV.

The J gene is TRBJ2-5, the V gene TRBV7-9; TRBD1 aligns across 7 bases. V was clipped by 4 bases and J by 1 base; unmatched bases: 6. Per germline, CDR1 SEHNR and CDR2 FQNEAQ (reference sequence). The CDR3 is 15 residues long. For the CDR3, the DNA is TGTGCCAGCAGCTCAGGGGGACAAGGCCAAGAGACCCAGTACTTC. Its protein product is CASSSGGQGQETQYF.

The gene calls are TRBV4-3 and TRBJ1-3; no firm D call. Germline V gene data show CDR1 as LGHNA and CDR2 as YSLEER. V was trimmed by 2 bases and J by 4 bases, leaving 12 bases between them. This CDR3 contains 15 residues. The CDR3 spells CASSQFGVSGNTIYF. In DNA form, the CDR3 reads TGCGCCAGCAGCCAATTCGGAGTTTCCGGAAACACCATATATTTT.

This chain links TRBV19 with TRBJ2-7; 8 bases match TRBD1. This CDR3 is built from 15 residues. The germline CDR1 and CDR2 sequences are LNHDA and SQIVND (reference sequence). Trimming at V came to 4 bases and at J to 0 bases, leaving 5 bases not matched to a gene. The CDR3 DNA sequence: TGTGCCAGTAGTAAGGACAGGGCCCTCTCCTACGAGCAGTACTTC. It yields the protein CASSKDRALSYEQYF.

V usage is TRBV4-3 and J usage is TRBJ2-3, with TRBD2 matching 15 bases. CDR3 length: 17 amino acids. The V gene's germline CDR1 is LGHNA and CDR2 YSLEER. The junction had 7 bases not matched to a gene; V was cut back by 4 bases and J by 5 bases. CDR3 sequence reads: CASSRRTSGRAGDTQYF. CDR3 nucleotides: TGCGCCAGCAGCCGGAGGACTAGCGGGAGGGCCGGAGATACGCAGTATTTT.